A single T cell receptor beta chain is shown here with its context. Its target is not known. This entry comes from a study of cytomegalovirus exposure and HLA in healthy donors. Across the whole study: Falling in the Caucasian-associated ancestry cluster were roughly 80% of under 500 genotyped donors.

General observations from the study: In a later analysis, approximately 15,000 TCR beta sequences were associated with HLA alleles at 0.05 false discovery rate. In vitro confirmation showed a few CMV-associated chains to be CMV antigen specific.

60 Vbeta and 13 Jbeta primers were used in PCR. This table comes from immunoSEQ multiplex PCR, and its TCRdb copy is limited to in-frame clones, with some not included. The table has around 240,000 clones, 82% seen once. Sequenced material: PBMCs. This clonotype originated in a woman aged 40 to 50 in good health and CMV-seropositive.

The CDR3: CASSYLLQGVTEAFF. The CDR3 DNA sequence: TGTGCCAGCAGTTACTTACTACAGGGGGTCACTGAAGCTTTCTTT. The chain carries TRBV6-5 and TRBJ1-1; 8 bases map to TRBD1. The CDR3 totals 15 residues. The J segment lost 4 bases and the V segment lost 1 base, leaving 5 bases of the junction unmatched. Germline CDR1 and CDR2: MNHEY and SVGAGI.